This TCR beta chain was retrieved from a study of T cells in Graves' hyperthyroidism and ophthalmopathy. Between the trimmed V and J ends, which lost 6 bases and 0 bases, there was a span of 13 bases. There are 15 residues in the CDR3. TCR beta CDR3 sequences were amplified from RNA transcripts. A set of HTBI primers served as the primers for a first-round RT-PCR of the TCR CDR3. A single record per CDR3 protein comes from TCRdb applying MiXCR to the multiplex PCR reads. In the table there are a few hundred thousand distinct CDR3 sequences, 11% to 15% of which are singletons. This clonotype has ten or more counts.

This sequence joins TRBV12-3 or TRBV12-4 and TRBJ2-3; unclear D gene. Sequenced material: blood. This TCR derives from a woman in her thirties with Graves' hyperthyroidism that later progressed to Graves' ophthalmopathy. The CDR3 is CASSFGVASTDTQYF. CDR3 in DNA: TGTGCCAGCAGCTTTGGGGTTGCTAGCACAGATACGCAGTATTTT.